The source of this TCR beta chain is a study of tumour-infiltrating T cells in Burkitt lymphoma. Study-level background: Productive clonality predicted overall and progression-free survival.

Germline V CDR1 and CDR2: LNHDA, SQIVND (reference sequence). This CDR3 is built from 14 residues. V lost 2 bases and J lost 4, with 10 bases in between. Repertoires were generated with immunoSEQ multiplex PCR, while TCRdb's copy carries only in-frame clones and drops some. The sample has roughly 7,100 clones, about a sixth seen once. The chain is built from TRBV19 and TRBJ2-3; no clear D gene. Sequencing was carried out using tumor tissue. This TCR was sampled from a human donor with diffuse large B-cell lymphoma. Here the CDR3 reads CASSIFNRADTQYF. The CDR3 DNA sequence: TGTGCCAGTAGTATATTTAACCGGGCAGATACGCAGTATTTT.